A selection of T cell receptor beta chains follows, all from one sample in a study of T cells in Graves' hyperthyroidism and ophthalmopathy. TCRdb called the multiplex PCR reads again in MiXCR, with one record for every CDR3 protein. The sample carries roughly 750,000 distinct CDR3 sequences, about 17% recorded once. The material sequenced was blood. All receptors derive from a man aged 18 to 30 with Graves' hyperthyroidism. Each CDR3 is given with its conserved first and last residue. D genes are given only for firm matches. Size values are once, few and many counts, or a class for expanded clones, and some rows have none.

J gene: TRBJ2-7
V gene: TRBV6-2/TRBV6-3
clone size: few
D gene: TRBD2
CDR3 protein: CASRPWEREMYEQYF
CDR3 DNA: TGTGCCAGCAGACCCTGGGAGCGGGAGATGTACGAGCAGTACTTC

J gene: TRBJ1-2
V gene: TRBV11-2
clone size: many
D gene: TRBD1
CDR3 protein: CASSEGQGIYGYTF
CDR3 DNA: TGTGCCAGCAGCGAGGGACAGGGTATCTATGGCTACACCTTC

J gene: TRBJ2-2
V gene: TRBV2
clone size: few
D gene: .
CDR3 protein: CASSSRTASTGELFF
CDR3 DNA: TGTGCCAGCAGTTCCCGGACGGCTTCTACCGGGGAGCTGTTTTTT

J gene: TRBJ1-1
V gene: TRBV18
clone size: many
D gene: .
CDR3 protein: CASSPGPGEAFF
CDR3 DNA: TGTGCCAGCTCACCTGGACCCGGTGAAGCTTTCTTT

J gene: TRBJ1-6
V gene: TRBV5-5
clone size: .
D gene: TRBD1
CDR3 protein: CASSLDREDSPLHF
CDR3 DNA: TGTGCCAGCAGCCTCGACAGGGAGGATTCACCCCTCCACTTT

J gene: TRBJ1-1
V gene: TRBV10-3
clone size: few
D gene: .
CDR3 protein: CAISVGQNTEAFF
CDR3 DNA: TGTGCCATCAGTGTAGGGCAGAACACTGAAGCTTTCTTT

J gene: TRBJ1-1
V gene: TRBV3-1
clone size: .
D gene: .
CDR3 protein: CASSQGGAMNTEAFF
CDR3 DNA: TGTGCCAGCAGCCAAGGCGGAGCCATGAACACTGAAGCTTTCTTT

J gene: TRBJ2-7
V gene: TRBV11-1
clone size: .
D gene: TRBD2
CDR3 protein: CASSFGLAGGRDYEQYF
CDR3 DNA: TGTGCCAGCAGCTTTGGACTAGCGGGAGGAAGGGACTACGAGCAGTACTTC

J gene: TRBJ2-3
V gene: TRBV6-1
clone size: few
D gene: .
CDR3 protein: CASSARGPTDTQYF
CDR3 DNA: TGTGCCAGCAGTGCGCGGGGCCCCACAGATACGCAGTATTTT

J gene: TRBJ2-7
V gene: TRBV5-1
clone size: many
D gene: TRBD2
CDR3 protein: CASSLMAGTSGSRYEQYF
CDR3 DNA: TGCGCCAGCAGCTTAATGGCCGGGACTAGCGGGAGCAGGTACGAGCAGTACTTC

J gene: TRBJ2-3
V gene: TRBV28
clone size: many
D gene: .
CDR3 protein: CASIPGGTSTDTQYF
CDR3 DNA: TGTGCCAGCATTCCCGGCGGTACTAGCACAGATACGCAGTATTTT

J gene: TRBJ1-5
V gene: TRBV6-1
clone size: few
D gene: .
CDR3 protein: CASSEWISNQPQHF
CDR3 DNA: TGTGCCAGCAGTGAATGGATCAGCAATCAGCCCCAGCATTTT

J gene: TRBJ2-2
V gene: TRBV20-1
clone size: few
D gene: TRBD2
CDR3 protein: CSARDPLAPNTGELFF
CDR3 DNA: TGCAGTGCTAGAGATCCACTAGCGCCGAACACCGGGGAGCTGTTTTTT

J gene: TRBJ2-4
V gene: TRBV2
clone size: many
D gene: .
CDR3 protein: CASNRAPSGLAKNIQYF
CDR3 DNA: TGTGCCAGCAATCGGGCCCCATCGGGGTTGGCCAAAAACATTCAGTACTTC

J gene: TRBJ2-1
V gene: TRBV24-1
clone size: few
D gene: TRBD2
CDR3 protein: CATTAGGRGEQFF
CDR3 DNA: TGTGCCACCACAGCGGGAGGTAGAGGTGAGCAGTTCTTC

J gene: TRBJ1-5
V gene: TRBV28
clone size: few
D gene: TRBD1
CDR3 protein: CASTWDRNNQPQHF
CDR3 DNA: TGTGCCAGCACCTGGGACAGGAACAATCAGCCCCAGCATTTT

J gene: TRBJ2-6
V gene: TRBV2
clone size: many
D gene: .
CDR3 protein: CASTQPRVSGANVLTF
CDR3 DNA: TGTGCCAGCACCCAACCCCGCGTGTCCGGGGCCAACGTCCTGACTTTC

J gene: TRBJ2-7
V gene: TRBV20-1
clone size: .
D gene: TRBD2
CDR3 protein: CSARDPGGERGYEQYF
CDR3 DNA: TGCAGTGCTAGAGATCCCGGGGGGGAGCGAGGCTACGAGCAGTACTTC

J gene: TRBJ2-1
V gene: TRBV20-1
clone size: .
D gene: TRBD2
CDR3 protein: CSARLAGVNEQFF
CDR3 DNA: TGCAGTGCTAGACTAGCGGGAGTGAATGAGCAGTTCTTC

J gene: TRBJ1-1
V gene: TRBV7-9
clone size: few
D gene: .
CDR3 protein: CASSPTTQNTEAFF
CDR3 DNA: TGTGCCAGCAGCCCCACGACGCAGAACACTGAAGCTTTCTTT

J gene: TRBJ1-1
V gene: TRBV24-1
clone size: many
D gene: .
CDR3 protein: CATSVPGNTEAFF
CDR3 DNA: TGTGCCACCAGTGTTCCAGGGAACACTGAAGCTTTCTTT

J gene: TRBJ1-1
V gene: TRBV9
clone size: many
D gene: .
CDR3 protein: CASSARGTEAFF
CDR3 DNA: TGTGCCAGCAGCGCCAGGGGAACTGAAGCTTTCTTT

J gene: TRBJ1-4
V gene: TRBV7-9
clone size: .
D gene: .
CDR3 protein: CASSLTSNEKLFF
CDR3 DNA: TGTGCCAGCAGCTTAACCAGCAATGAAAAACTGTTTTTT

J gene: TRBJ1-5
V gene: TRBV30
clone size: many
D gene: .
CDR3 protein: CAWATGRGQPQHF
CDR3 DNA: TGTGCCTGGGCCACAGGGAGGGGACAGCCCCAGCATTTT

J gene: TRBJ2-7
V gene: TRBV7-2
clone size: .
D gene: .
CDR3 protein: CASSLLISSYEQYF
CDR3 DNA: TGTGCCAGCAGCTTATTGATTTCTTCCTACGAGCAGTACTTC

J gene: TRBJ2-2
V gene: TRBV6-2/TRBV6-3
clone size: few
D gene: .
CDR3 protein: CASSYMKEGANTGELFF
CDR3 DNA: TGTGCCAGCAGTTACATGAAAGAGGGCGCGAACACCGGGGAGCTGTTTTTT

J gene: TRBJ2-1
V gene: TRBV7-6
clone size: .
D gene: .
CDR3 protein: CASSLGDFNEQFF
CDR3 DNA: TGTGCCAGCAGCTTAGGGGACTTCAATGAGCAGTTCTTC

J gene: TRBJ2-7
V gene: TRBV28
clone size: many
D gene: .
CDR3 protein: CASSLQITSYEQYF
CDR3 DNA: TGTGCCAGCAGTTTACAGATTACCTCCTACGAGCAGTACTTC

J gene: TRBJ2-4
V gene: TRBV30
clone size: few
D gene: TRBD2
CDR3 protein: CAWSAPGLAEYKNIQYF
CDR3 DNA: TGTGCCTGGAGTGCTCCGGGACTAGCGGAGTACAAAAACATTCAGTACTTC

J gene: TRBJ2-2
V gene: TRBV28
clone size: .
D gene: .
CDR3 protein: CASSLFGRELFF
CDR3 DNA: TGTGCCAGCAGTTTATTCGGGAGGGAGCTGTTTTTT

J gene: TRBJ2-5
V gene: TRBV11-2
clone size: many
D gene: .
CDR3 protein: CASRFGETQYF
CDR3 DNA: TGTGCCAGCAGATTCGGGGAGACCCAGTACTTC

J gene: TRBJ1-3
V gene: TRBV7-6
clone size: few
D gene: .
CDR3 protein: CASSLAVSGNTIYF
CDR3 DNA: TGTGCCAGCAGCTTAGCAGTCTCTGGAAACACCATATATTTT

J gene: TRBJ2-1
V gene: TRBV7-9
clone size: few
D gene: .
CDR3 protein: CASTAPSGRHEQFF
CDR3 DNA: TGTGCCAGCACCGCGCCCAGCGGGCGGCATGAGCAGTTCTTC

J gene: TRBJ2-3
V gene: TRBV18
clone size: many
D gene: .
CDR3 protein: CASSSGLSTDTQYF
CDR3 DNA: TGTGCCAGCTCATCCGGCCTATCCACAGATACGCAGTATTTT

J gene: TRBJ2-3
V gene: TRBV11-2
clone size: few
D gene: TRBD2
CDR3 protein: CASSSRRGTTGYF
CDR3 DNA: TGTGCCAGCAGCTCTCGACGGGGGACTACGGGGTATTTT

J gene: TRBJ2-1
V gene: TRBV5-1
clone size: .
D gene: .
CDR3 protein: CASSRRGINNEQFF
CDR3 DNA: TGCGCCAGCAGCAGAAGGGGTATCAACAATGAGCAGTTCTTC

J gene: TRBJ2-2
V gene: TRBV4-1
clone size: .
D gene: TRBD2
CDR3 protein: CASSQRGLAGGGTGELFF
CDR3 DNA: TGCGCCAGCAGCCAGCGGGGACTAGCGGGAGGGGGTACCGGGGAGCTGTTTTTT

J gene: TRBJ1-2
V gene: TRBV20-1
clone size: .
D gene: TRBD1
CDR3 protein: CSAMGQEVYGYTF
CDR3 DNA: TGCAGTGCTATGGGACAGGAGGTCTATGGCTACACCTTC

J gene: TRBJ2-2
V gene: TRBV6-2/TRBV6-3
clone size: few
D gene: .
CDR3 protein: CASSYRRSGTGELFF
CDR3 DNA: TGTGCCAGCAGTTACAGACGGTCAGGTACCGGGGAGCTGTTTTTT

J gene: TRBJ1-1
V gene: TRBV6-2/TRBV6-3
clone size: many
D gene: .
CDR3 protein: CASSYSSIRNTEAFF
CDR3 DNA: TGTGCCAGCAGTTACTCGAGTATACGGAACACTGAAGCTTTCTTT

J gene: TRBJ2-2
V gene: TRBV2
clone size: many
D gene: .
CDR3 protein: CASSNPRDYTGELFF
CDR3 DNA: TGTGCCAGCAGCAACCCGCGGGACTACACCGGGGAGCTGTTTTTT

J gene: TRBJ1-2
V gene: TRBV27
clone size: many
D gene: TRBD1
CDR3 protein: CASSLSGTAFVYGYTF
CDR3 DNA: TGTGCCAGCAGTTTATCAGGGACAGCTTTCGTCTATGGCTACACCTTC

J gene: TRBJ2-7
V gene: TRBV27
clone size: many
D gene: TRBD2
CDR3 protein: CASSLSGRLTEQYF
CDR3 DNA: TGTGCCAGCAGTTTGAGCGGGAGGCTCACCGAGCAGTACTTC

J gene: TRBJ1-1
V gene: TRBV4-3
clone size: .
D gene: .
CDR3 protein: CASSQVFGGTEAFF
CDR3 DNA: TGCGCCAGCAGCCAAGTTTTCGGGGGCACTGAAGCTTTCTTT

J gene: TRBJ2-7
V gene: TRBV20-1
clone size: .
D gene: .
CDR3 protein: CSARRLDPGFYEQYF
CDR3 DNA: TGCAGTGCTAGGAGACTAGACCCCGGTTTCTACGAGCAGTACTTC

J gene: TRBJ2-1
V gene: TRBV28
clone size: once
D gene: TRBD2
CDR3 protein: CASSLPPGLADPREQFF
CDR3 DNA: TGTGCCAGCAGTTTACCGCCGGGACTAGCGGACCCTCGCGAGCAGTTCTTC

J gene: TRBJ1-2
V gene: TRBV2
clone size: many
D gene: TRBD1
CDR3 protein: CASMIGTGYGYTF
CDR3 DNA: TGTGCCAGCATGATTGGGACAGGGTACGGCTACACCTTC

J gene: TRBJ2-7
V gene: TRBV10-3
clone size: .
D gene: TRBD1
CDR3 protein: CAISERPGQSSYEQYF
CDR3 DNA: TGTGCCATCAGTGAGAGACCGGGACAGAGTTCCTACGAGCAGTACTTC

J gene: TRBJ2-7
V gene: TRBV20-1
clone size: many
D gene: TRBD1
CDR3 protein: CSAGGPYEQYF
CDR3 DNA: TGCAGTGCAGGGGGCCCCTACGAGCAGTACTTC

J gene: TRBJ2-5
V gene: TRBV4-3
clone size: .
D gene: .
CDR3 protein: CASSQDWGSQETQYF
CDR3 DNA: TGCGCCAGCAGCCAAGATTGGGGGAGCCAAGAGACCCAGTACTTC

J gene: TRBJ2-5
V gene: TRBV5-1
clone size: few
D gene: .
CDR3 protein: CASSLSRIWETQYF
CDR3 DNA: TGCGCCAGCAGCTTGAGCAGGATCTGGGAGACCCAGTACTTC

J gene: TRBJ2-1
V gene: TRBV6-1
clone size: many
D gene: .
CDR3 protein: CASRQLGDNEQFF
CDR3 DNA: TGTGCCAGCAGACAACTAGGAGACAATGAGCAGTTCTTC

J gene: TRBJ1-1
V gene: TRBV28
clone size: many
D gene: TRBD1
CDR3 protein: CASSLFQGERSEAFF
CDR3 DNA: TGTGCCAGCAGTTTATTTCAGGGGGAGAGATCTGAAGCTTTCTTT